This T cell receptor beta chain was observed in a study of control samples from healthy donors and cancer patients. CDR1 and CDR2 (germline): SGDLS, YYNGEE. The CDR3 covers 17 residues. Deletions cut 0 bases from V and 2 bases from J, with 15 bases between. This table comes from immunoSEQ multiplex PCR, and its TCRdb copy is limited to in-frame clones, with some not included. Here the sample spans about 190,000 clones, approximately 91% being singletons. This chain uses TRBV9 with TRBJ2-1; D is tentatively TRBD1 or TRBD2 (5 bases each). The sequenced sample consisted of blood. This receptor was identified in a young man in good health. CDR3 in amino acids: CASSVGGPGTTYNEQFF. CDR3 DNA: TGTGCCAGCAGCGTAGGGGGCCCGGGAACGACCTACAATGAGCAGTTCTTC.